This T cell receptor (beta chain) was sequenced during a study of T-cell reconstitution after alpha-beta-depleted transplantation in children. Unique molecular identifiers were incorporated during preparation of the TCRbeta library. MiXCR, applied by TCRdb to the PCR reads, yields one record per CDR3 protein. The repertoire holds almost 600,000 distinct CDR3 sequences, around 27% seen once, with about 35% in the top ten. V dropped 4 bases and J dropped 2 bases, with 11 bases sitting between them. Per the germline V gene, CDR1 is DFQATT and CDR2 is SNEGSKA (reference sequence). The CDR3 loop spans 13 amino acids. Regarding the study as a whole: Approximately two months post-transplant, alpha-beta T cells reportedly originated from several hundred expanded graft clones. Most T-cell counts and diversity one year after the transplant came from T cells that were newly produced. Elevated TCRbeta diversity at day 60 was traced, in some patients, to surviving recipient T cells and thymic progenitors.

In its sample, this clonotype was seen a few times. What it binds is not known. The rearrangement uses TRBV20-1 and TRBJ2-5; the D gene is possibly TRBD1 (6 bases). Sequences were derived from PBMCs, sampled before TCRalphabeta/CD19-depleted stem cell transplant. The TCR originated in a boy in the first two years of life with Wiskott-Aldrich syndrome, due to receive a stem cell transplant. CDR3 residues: CSATGESQETQYF. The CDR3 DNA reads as TGCAGTGCTACAGGGGAGTCTCAAGAGACCCAGTACTTC.